Shown below are 10 T cell receptor beta chains from a single sample sequenced in a study of response to subunit inactivated influenza vaccine. Each CDR3 protein is one row after TCRdb ran MiXCR on the RT-PCR reads. The sample carries roughly 160,000 distinct CDR3 sequences, 11% recorded once. Material: non-naive T cells sorted from PBMCs, obtained 40 to 50 days after vaccination. The receptors originated from a man aged 45 to 65 who received an inactivated influenza vaccine.

This clonotype showed up just a few times. The rearrangement joins TRBV7-3 to TRBJ2-2, with 8 positions matching TRBD1. This CDR3 comprises 18 residues. Germline values: CDR1 SGHTA, CDR2 FQGTGA. Trimming took 1 base from V and 1 from J; bases not matched to a gene: 8. The CDR3 loop reads CASSLKGRGQVNTGELFF. The CDR3 DNA sequence: TGTGCCAGCAGCTTAAAGGGCAGGGGGCAAGTGAACACCGGGGAGCTGTTTTTT. Filled out from reference TRBV7-3 and TRBJ2-2, the complete variable domain reads GAGVSQTPSNKVTEKGKYVELRCDPISGHTALYWYRQSLGQGPEFLIYFQGTGAADDSGLPNDRFFAVRPEGSVSTLKIQRTERGDSAVYLCASSLKGRGQVNTGELFFGEGSRLTVL.

On this clonotype: A single base separates this from a much larger clone, so it may be a read error. This sequence joins TRBV5-1 and TRBJ2-1; D not resolved. The CDR3 sequence is 15 residues long. Germline CDR1 and CDR2: SGHRS and YFSETQ. CDR3 DNA: TGCGCCAACAGCTCGTTATCGGTGACCTACAATGAGCAGTTCTTC. Its translation: CANSSLSVTYNEQFF.

The table lists this clonotype with many counts. This sequence joins TRBV14 and TRBJ2-5; 12 nucleotides match TRBD2. With 1 base clipped from V and 4 bases from J, the junction kept 1 base outside the gene matches. The CDR3 contains 15 residues. Germline CDR1 is SGHDN and CDR2 is FVKESK. The DNA for the CDR3 is TGTGCCAGCAGCCAAGGACTAGCGGGGGCAGAGACCCAGTACTTC. Its protein is CASSQGLAGAETQYF.

This clonotype appeared many times. DNA of the CDR3: TGTGCCATCAGTGAGTATCGGACAGGGGCGGATGAGCAGTTCTTC. This translates into CAISEYRTGADEQFF. The V call is TRBV10-3, the J call TRBJ2-1; TRBD1 matches at 9 bases. In germline, CDR1 is ENHRY, CDR2 SYGVKD. This CDR3 contains 15 residues. V lost 1 base and J lost 8; bases outside the gene matches: 6.

The CDR3 protein is CASRRQGRSTGELFF. DNA for the CDR3: TGTGCCAGCAGGCGACAGGGAAGGTCCACCGGGGAGCTGTTTTTT. V gene TRBV7-9 combines with J gene TRBJ2-2; 7 positions agree with TRBD1. V was pared by 6 bases and J by 4 bases, with 8 bases of the junction left unmatched. Germline CDR1 is SEHNR and CDR2 is FQNEAQ (reference sequence). The CDR3 runs to 15 residues.

This clonotype was found many times. The chain joins TRBV12-3 or TRBV12-4 to TRBJ1-1; perhaps TRBD1 as D (6 bases). The CDR3 is 16 residues long. Trimming took off 7 bases at V and 0 bases at J, with 18 bases between the two ends. CDR3 sequence reads: CASTSLGTLMNTEAFF. Here the CDR3 DNA reads TGTGCCAGCACCAGTTTAGGGACACTTATGAACACTGAAGCTTTCTTT.

This clonotype was observed a handful of times. The V gene is TRBV9, the J gene TRBJ1-2; 7 bases line up with TRBD1. The CDR3 length is 13 residues. Germline CDR1 and CDR2: SGDLS and YYNGEE. V was clipped by 2 bases and J by 8 bases; unmatched bases: 6. Here the CDR3 reads CASSVEGADGYTF. CDR3 DNA sequence: TGTGCCAGCAGCGTCGAGGGGGCCGACGGCTACACCTTC.

CDR3 sequence (DNA): TGTGCCAGAAATGTAGTAGGCCCGCCGGGGGAGCAGTACTTC. It translates to CARNVVGPPGEQYF. This sequence joins TRBV9 and TRBJ2-7; perhaps TRBD2 as D (5 bases). This CDR3 is 14 amino acids long. V gave up 8 bases and J gave up 7 bases, with 22 bases separating them. The germline V gene encodes CDR1 SGDLS and CDR2 YYNGEE.

This clonotype has a count of ten or more. The chain couples TRBV29-1 to TRBJ2-1; maybe TRBD1 (6 bases). Germline V gene lookup returns CDR1 SQVTM and CDR2 ANQGSEA. The CDR3 has 13 residues. The germline V and J ends were trimmed by 3 bases and 7 bases, with 13 bases remaining between them. This CDR3 is CSVDRGTWNEQFF. CDR3 DNA sequence: TGCAGCGTTGACAGGGGAACCTGGAATGAGCAGTTCTTC.

The rearrangement links TRBV6-1 to TRBJ1-4; TRBD1 matches 7 bases. The CDR3 runs 16 residues. Germline values: CDR1 MNHNS, CDR2 SASEGT. V lost 5 bases and J lost 4; bases outside the gene matches: 10. The CDR3 protein is CASSPVRQGSNEKLFF. CDR3 in DNA: TGTGCCAGCAGTCCCGTCCGACAGGGCAGTAATGAAAAACTGTTTTTT.